The subject of this entry is one T cell receptor (beta chain). Profiling relied on immunoSEQ multiplex PCR, and the TCRdb table lists in-frame clones only, not all of them. Of about 240,000 clones listed, about four fifths were seen once; the top ten hold around 0.64%. Unstimulated Tregs (CD4+CD25+CD127-) and CD4+CD25- non-Tregs were sorted from PBMCs. The germline CDR1 and CDR2 sequences are SGDLS and YYNGEE. This CDR3 is built from 15 residues. V was shortened by 0 bases and J by 2 bases, with 8 bases between the two germline ends. The sample originates from a study of Tregs in tolerant kidney transplant recipients.

The source of this sequence is a human donor in good health. Sequencing was carried out using CD4+ T cells from blood. The V and J genes are TRBV9 and TRBJ2-2; D ambiguous. CDR3 region: CASSVVSGNTGELFF. The CDR3 nucleotides read TGTGCCAGCAGCGTAGTGTCTGGAAACACCGGGGAGCTGTTTTTT.